Here is one TCR beta chain with its context. Its matching antigen is unknown. The data were taken from a study of PD-L1 blockade in urothelial cancer. Study results and limitations: Clones that were tumor-associated expanded more in the blood of durable-benefit patients at 3 weeks.

Profiled with immunoSEQ multiplex PCR; TCRdb holds only in-frame clones, not every one. The sample lists tens of thousands of clones; approximately 83% were seen once. Looked up from germline, CDR1 is LGHNA and CDR2 is YSLEER. V lost 0 bases and J 4 bases, leaving 7 bases between the germline ends. The CDR3 is 14 residues long. As to time point: pretreatment peripheral blood. This chain links TRBV4-3 with TRBJ1-3; no definite D call. Sequencing used PBMCs, obtained around atezolizumab (anti-PD-L1) treatment. This TCR derives from a man in his sixties with urothelial cancer. CDR3 nucleotide sequence: TGCGCCAGCAGCCAAGAGGTGCGAGGAAACACCATATATTTT. Protein sequence: CASSQEVRGNTIYF.